The 8 T cell receptor beta chains below were found in one sample sequenced in a study of blood T cell repertoires in COVID-19 (TCRdb year 2020). The method behind the library was the immunoSEQ multiplex PCR assay. The immuneACCESS repertoire file appears here via TCRdb, limited to in-frame rearrangements. These files lack a portion of the clones; in checked studies, under half of the deficit traces to unresolved V genes, and the cause of the others is not known. This sample comprises hundreds of thousands of clones, 75% to 90% of them detected only once. The top ten clonotypes cover roughly a tenth of the sample. The sequenced material came from PBMCs or T cells enriched from blood (not recorded which). Source of these receptors: a woman aged 40 to 50 who had recovered from COVID-19.

The chain employs TRBV5-1 and TRBJ2-2; D gene ambiguous. V lost 1 base and J lost 2, with 6 bases in between. This CDR3 has 14 residues. Germline assignment: CDR1 SGHRS and CDR2 YFSETQ. This CDR3 is CASSLNSNTGELFF. As DNA, the CDR3 is TGCGCCAGCAGCTTGAACAGTAACACCGGGGAGCTGTTTTTT.

The rearrangement uses TRBV7-2 and TRBJ2-3; 8 nucleotides line up with TRBD2. There are 14 residues in the CDR3. Per the germline V gene, CDR1 is SGHTA and CDR2 is FQGNSA. Losses at the gene ends were 10 bases for V and 4 bases for J; bases not matched to a gene: 10. For the CDR3, the DNA is TGTGCCACCCGGGGGGGTTTAGGGGCAGATACGCAGTATTTT. Translated: CATRGGLGADTQYF.

The CDR3 protein is CASSLRGAAYGYTF. The CDR3, as DNA: TGTGCCAGCAGTTTGCGGGGGGCGGCCTATGGCTACACCTTC. The V gene is TRBV28, the J gene TRBJ1-2; possible D gene TRBD1, 6 bases. Trimming cost V 3 bases and J 4 bases, with 12 bases left between them. CDR1 and CDR2 (germline): MDHEN, SYDVKM. The CDR3 loop spans 14 amino acids.

This clone appeared a single time. The chain uses TRBV7-3 and TRBJ2-1; TRBD2 matches at 7 bases. The length of the CDR3 is 15 residues. Losses at the gene ends were 5 bases for V and 6 bases for J; bases not matched to a gene: 10. CDR1 SGHTA and CDR2 FQGTGA come from the germline V gene. The CDR3 spells CASSPLGGNRNEQFF. The DNA for the CDR3 is TGTGCCAGCAGCCCCTTGGGAGGGAACCGCAATGAGCAGTTCTTC.

The chain has TRBV5-1 and TRBJ1-1; D unresolved. The CDR3 length is 14 residues. Between the trimmed V and J ends, which lost 7 bases and 0 bases, there was a span of 13 bases. The germline V gene encodes CDR1 SGHRS and CDR2 YFSETQ. The CDR3 nucleotides read TGCGCCAGCTTTTCCGACACATTGAACACTGAAGCTTTCTTT. This translates into CASFSDTLNTEAFF.

The V and J genes are TRBV2 and TRBJ1-1; a possible D gene is TRBD1 (5 bases). CDR3 length: 15 residues. Germline CDR1 is SNHLY and CDR2 is FYNNEI. Between the trimmed V and J ends, which lost 4 bases and 4 bases, there was a span of 16 bases. The CDR3 region is CASSVGGQGGTEAFF. The CDR3 DNA reads TGTGCCAGCAGTGTTGGAGGGCAGGGCGGCACTGAAGCTTTCTTT. The complete variable domain, with remaining parts taken from reference TRBV2 and TRBJ1-1, reads EPEVTQTPSHQVTQMGQEVILRCVPISNHLYFYWYRQILGQKVEFLVSFYNNEISEKSEIFDDQFSVERPDGSNFTLKIRSTKLEDSAMYFCASSVGGQGGTEAFFGQGTRLTVV.

The chain combines TRBV27 with TRBJ1-2; D unresolved. Germline CDR1 reads MNHEY; CDR2 reads SMNVEV (reference sequence). The V end lost 5 bases, the J end lost 1 base, and 8 bases lay between the germline ends. The CDR3 sequence is 13 residues long. As DNA, the CDR3 is TGTGCCAGCAGTCGTGGTAGTAACTATGGCTACACCTTC. Its protein is CASSRGSNYGYTF.

The chain carries TRBV9 and TRBJ1-5; TRBD1 matches 8 bases. Germline lookup yields CDR1 SGDLS and CDR2 YYNGEE. The CDR3 is 14 amino acids. Trimming removed 3 bases from V and 5 bases from J; junction bases left unmatched: 4. The CDR3 DNA is TGTGCCAGCAGCGCAAACAGGGGGGATCAGCCCCAGCATTTT. It is translated as CASSANRGDQPQHF.